These T cell receptor beta chains were read from a single sample in a study of tumor-infiltrating lymphocytes in primary liver carcinoma. TCRdb called the multiplex PCR reads again in MiXCR, with one record for every CDR3 protein. The sample includes around 330,000 distinct CDR3 sequences, 45% to 70% seen only once; the top ten take about a sixth. Sequences were obtained from peripheral blood. These TCRs come from a woman in her twenties or thirties with primary liver carcinoma and hepatitis B virus infection. Each CDR3 is given with its conserved first and last residue. Each record gives: CDR3 DNA, CDR3 protein, V gene, clone size, J gene, D gene. The D gene is left open where the match is weak. The size field is filled for only some rows; it gives once, few, many or a size class.

DNA: TGTGCCAGCAGCTCTAGGGGGCGTTGGGACACTGAAGCTTTCTTT
CDR3: CASSSRGRWDTEAFF
V: TRBV5-4
size: -
J: TRBJ1-1
D: TRBD1

DNA: TGTGCCAGCAGTTTAGGTAAACTAGCGGGATCGAACACCGGGGAGCTGTTTTTT
CDR3: CASSLGKLAGSNTGELFF
V: TRBV12-3/TRBV12-4
size: -
J: TRBJ2-2
D: TRBD2

DNA: TGTGCCAGCAGCTTCACAGGGCTCGGGGGGAACATTCAGTACTTC
CDR3: CASSFTGLGGNIQYF
V: TRBV13
size: -
J: TRBJ2-4
D: -

DNA: TGTGCCAGCAGTTACCTCCTTTCCGGGCCACAAGAGACCCAGTACTTC
CDR3: CASSYLLSGPQETQYF
V: TRBV6-2/TRBV6-3
size: -
J: TRBJ2-5
D: -

DNA: TGTGCCAGCAGTTACTCGAGCTGGGGAGGATCACCCCTCCACTTT
CDR3: CASSYSSWGGSPLHF
V: TRBV6-5
size: many
J: TRBJ1-6
D: -

DNA: TGTGCCAGCAGAACGATGGGACTAGTGGCTGTCGAGCAGTACTTC
CDR3: CASRTMGLVAVEQYF
V: TRBV6-2/TRBV6-3
size: once
J: TRBJ2-7
D: TRBD2

DNA: TGTGCCAGCAGAGAGACAGGTGGATCACCCCTCCACTTT
CDR3: CASRETGGSPLHF
V: TRBV7-8
size: -
J: TRBJ1-6
D: -

DNA: TGTGCCAGCAGCGCCGAACTAGCGGGAGTTACCTCCTACGAGCAGTACTTC
CDR3: CASSAELAGVTSYEQYF
V: TRBV7-9
size: -
J: TRBJ2-7
D: TRBD2

DNA: TGTGCCAGCAACACGAGAGTCGGAACCTACGAGCAGTACTTC
CDR3: CASNTRVGTYEQYF
V: TRBV6-2/TRBV6-3
size: few
J: TRBJ2-7
D: -

DNA: TGTGCCAGCAGCTTGAGAGACAGATTCAACATGAACACTGAAGCTTTCTTT
CDR3: CASSLRDRFNMNTEAFF
V: TRBV13
size: -
J: TRBJ1-1
D: -

DNA: TGTGCCAGTAGTATAGATAGTACTAATTCCAATCAGCCCCAGCATTTT
CDR3: CASSIDSTNSNQPQHF
V: TRBV19
size: -
J: TRBJ1-5
D: -

DNA: TGTGCCAGCAGCTTAGGGACTAGCGATTACAATGAGCAGTTCTTC
CDR3: CASSLGTSDYNEQFF
V: TRBV11-2
size: -
J: TRBJ2-1
D: TRBD2

DNA: TGTGCCAGCAGCTTGTGGGCGCTGAGAAGCTCTGGGGCCAACGTCCTGACTTTC
CDR3: CASSLWALRSSGANVLTF
V: TRBV5-5
size: -
J: TRBJ2-6
D: -

DNA: TGTGCCATCAGTGGTGGAGAGGGGAACACTGAAGCTTTCTTT
CDR3: CAISGGEGNTEAFF
V: TRBV10-3
size: many
J: TRBJ1-1
D: -

DNA: TGTGCCAGCAGCTTAACTAGCGGATTTAACACAGATACGCAGTATTTT
CDR3: CASSLTSGFNTDTQYF
V: TRBV7-9
size: -
J: TRBJ2-3
D: TRBD2

DNA: TGTGCCAGCAGCTTTTCGGCGGGGGCATACAATGAGCAGTCCTTC
CDR3: CASSFSAGAYNEQSF
V: TRBV11-1
size: -
J: TRBJ2-1
D: -

DNA: TGTGCCAGCAGTGAGCTACCGACTAGTTATCCGTCCCATGAGCAGTTCTTC
CDR3: CASSELPTSYPSHEQFF
V: TRBV6-4
size: -
J: TRBJ2-1
D: -

DNA: TGTACCAGCAGCCCGAGGGAGACGTCGAACACATATACGCAGTATTTT
CDR3: CTSSPRETSNTYTQYF
V: TRBV11-2
size: -
J: TRBJ2-3
D: -

DNA: TGCAGCGTTGACGTCGGGAGCTCCTACAATGAGCAGTTCTTC
CDR3: CSVDVGSSYNEQFF
V: TRBV29-1
size: many
J: TRBJ2-1
D: -

DNA: TGCGCCAGCAGCCAAGGGTGGGGGACCGTTGAAAAACTGTTTTTT
CDR3: CASSQGWGTVEKLFF
V: TRBV4-1
size: few
J: TRBJ1-4
D: -

DNA: TGTGTCAGCAGCCCTGTCGCGGAGACCCAGTACTTC
CDR3: CVSSPVAETQYF
V: TRBV6-6
size: once
J: TRBJ2-5
D: -

DNA: TGTGCCAGCAGTTTAAGCTGGGGGCGTGGGGCAGATACGCAGTATTTT
CDR3: CASSLSWGRGADTQYF
V: TRBV28
size: -
J: TRBJ2-3
D: -

DNA: TGCAGCATTGAACACCAACAAGAGACCCAGTACTTC
CDR3: CSIEHQQETQYF
V: TRBV29-1
size: -
J: TRBJ2-5
D: -

DNA: TGTGCCAGCAGTAGTCCCGGGACCTACGTTGAGCAGTACTTC
CDR3: CASSSPGTYVEQYF
V: TRBV28
size: -
J: TRBJ2-7
D: -

DNA: TGTGCCATTAGGAGCACAGATACGCAGTATTTT
CDR3: CAIRSTDTQYF
V: TRBV12-3/TRBV12-4
size: few
J: TRBJ2-3
D: -

DNA: TGTGCCAGCAGCTTTCTAGGGTACTACGAGCAGTACTTC
CDR3: CASSFLGYYEQYF
V: TRBV11-2
size: many
J: TRBJ2-7
D: -

DNA: TGTACCAGCGAACCCGGGCCGGGTAGCTACGAGCAGTACTTC
CDR3: CTSEPGPGSYEQYF
V: TRBV5-4
size: -
J: TRBJ2-7
D: -

DNA: TGCGCCAGCAGCCCGCTACTCGGGGGGGCCGATACGCAGTATTTT
CDR3: CASSPLLGGADTQYF
V: TRBV4-3
size: many
J: TRBJ2-3
D: TRBD2

DNA: TGTGCCAGCAGTACCACACCGGGCTACGAGCAGTACTTC
CDR3: CASSTTPGYEQYF
V: TRBV28
size: few
J: TRBJ2-7
D: -

DNA: TGTGCCAGCAGTGAAGCAGGGGGGAACACTGAAGCTTTCTTT
CDR3: CASSEAGGNTEAFF
V: TRBV6-1
size: many
J: TRBJ1-1
D: -

DNA: TGCAGTCCCGGGATCCAAGAGACCCAGTACTTC
CDR3: CSPGIQETQYF
V: TRBV20-1
size: -
J: TRBJ2-5
D: -

DNA: TGTGCCAGCAGGGCAGACCTAGCGGCCCCTGCAGATACGCAGTATTTT
CDR3: CASRADLAAPADTQYF
V: TRBV11-2
size: -
J: TRBJ2-3
D: TRBD2

DNA: TGTGCCAGCAGCTGGGGGGAGGGAGAACCGTTCTTAGCCAAAAACATTCAGTACTTC
CDR3: CASSWGEGEPFLAKNIQYF
V: TRBV7-9
size: once
J: TRBJ2-4
D: TRBD2

DNA: TGTGCCCGCAGCTTAACCGGCAATCAGCCCCAGCATTTT
CDR3: CARSLTGNQPQHF
V: TRBV7-3
size: -
J: TRBJ1-5
D: -

DNA: TGTGCCAGCAGCCAGAACCGGGACAGGGAGGGCTATGGCTACACCTTC
CDR3: CASSQNRDREGYGYTF
V: TRBV7-9
size: -
J: TRBJ1-2
D: TRBD1

DNA: TGTGCCAGCATTTACTCGAAGACTAGCGGTTATAACTCCTACAATGAGCAGTTCTTC
CDR3: CASIYSKTSGYNSYNEQFF
V: TRBV6-5
size: -
J: TRBJ2-1
D: TRBD2

DNA: TGTGCCAGCAGTTTACACGTAGAGCAGTTCTTC
CDR3: CASSLHVEQFF
V: TRBV28
size: few
J: TRBJ2-1
D: -

DNA: TGTGCCAGCAGTTACTCGAGGGGAGCAACTAATGAAAAACTGCTTTTT
CDR3: CASSYSRGATNEKLLF
V: TRBV6-5
size: -
J: TRBJ1-4
D: -

DNA: TGTGCCAGCAGCTTAGTATTCGGGGGCGAAGCTTTCTTT
CDR3: CASSLVFGGEAFF
V: TRBV11-3
size: many
J: TRBJ1-1
D: -

DNA: TGTGCCAGCAATAAATCTACAGGGTTCGAGCAGTACTTC
CDR3: CASNKSTGFEQYF
V: TRBV6-5
size: few
J: TRBJ2-7
D: -

DNA: TGTGCCATCAGTGAGGCTCGGGAGACCCAGTACTTC
CDR3: CAISEARETQYF
V: TRBV10-3
size: -
J: TRBJ2-5
D: -

DNA: TGTGCCAGCAGCATCGGGCAGGGCGAAATGGCCCAGCCCCAGCATTTT
CDR3: CASSIGQGEMAQPQHF
V: TRBV6-6
size: once
J: TRBJ1-5
D: -

DNA: TGTGCCAGCAGTTATAAAATTTCTCAGCCCCAGCATTTT
CDR3: CASSYKISQPQHF
V: TRBV6-5
size: many
J: TRBJ1-5
D: -